This T cell receptor (beta chain) stems from a study of brain T cells in children with intractable seizures. Study results and caveats: Absence of clones before surgery may stem from lower sequencing depth.

Using immunoSEQ multiplex PCR, the repertoire was profiled, and TCRdb retains in-frame clones only, with some absent. There are 95,000 to 120,000 clones in the sample; around 94% occur only once, and more than 3% lies in the top ten. In the case of this clone: The antigen remains unidentified.

Sequencing was limited to surgery cases with top T cell transcript signatures in brain tissue. Trimming at V came to 0 bases and at J to 8 bases, leaving 3 bases not matched to a gene. The germline V gene encodes CDR1 KGHSH and CDR2 LQKENI. There are 16 residues in the CDR3. Material: peripheral blood, obtained at surgery. V and J are TRBV18 and TRBJ2-1; TRBD2 agrees at 14 bases. This TCR was sampled from a boy under two years old with hemimegalencephaly and intractable seizures. CDR3 residues: CASSPPPGLAGDEQFF. The CDR3 coding sequence is TGTGCCAGCTCACCACCACCGGGACTAGCGGGAGATGAGCAGTTCTTC. Using reference TRBV18 and TRBJ2-1 for the parts outside the CDR3, the full variable domain is NAGVMQNPRHLVRRRGQEARLRCSPMKGHSHVYWYRQLPEEGLKFMVYLQKENIIDESGMPKERFSAEFPKEGPSILRIQQVVRGDSAAYFCASSPPPGLAGDEQFFGPGTRLTVL.